The 5 T cell receptor beta chains below all came from one sample that was sequenced in a study of blood T cells in healthy people across ages. Primers used in a second PCR of about 6 to 11 cycles were a sample-barcoded 5' primer and a J-beta primer mix. TCRdb reprocessed the 5' RACE reads via MiXCR and lists one record per CDR3 protein. The data contain some 1.6 million distinct CDR3 sequences, approximately 32% of them singletons. The material sequenced was blood. Every receptor here comes from a woman aged 25 to 39 in good health.

This clonotype was counted a few times. The V and J genes are TRBV20-1 and TRBJ2-1, with 15 bases matching TRBD2. Trimming at V came to 3 bases and at J to 0 bases, leaving 0 bases not matched to a gene. The CDR3 loop spans 16 amino acids. Per germline, CDR1 DFQATT and CDR2 SNEGSKA (reference sequence). The CDR3 is CSARGLAGGSYNEQFF. The CDR3 region has the DNA TGCAGTGCTAGGGGACTAGCGGGAGGCTCCTACAATGAGCAGTTCTTC.

This clonotype was counted many times. The genes are TRBV29-1 and TRBJ2-5; D remains unclear. V lost 7 bases and J lost 0, with 3 bases in between. Germline assignment: CDR1 SQVTM and CDR2 ANQGSEA. This CDR3 is built from 10 residues. As DNA, the CDR3 is TGCAGCGCCCACCAAGAGACCCAGTACTTC. This sequence encodes CSAHQETQYF.

This chain connects TRBV5-1 to TRBJ1-4; D is undetermined. The CDR3 runs to 14 residues. Germline CDR1 and CDR2: SGHRS and YFSETQ. V lost 0 bases and J 6 bases, leaving 9 bases between the germline ends. The CDR3 bases are TGCGCCAGCAGCTTGGACACAGTGGATGAAAAACTGTTTTTT. Translating gives CASSLDTVDEKLFF.

V is TRBV7-9 and J is TRBJ2-6, with TRBD2 as a possible D gene (6 bases). V was pared by 2 bases and J by 4 bases, with 12 bases between. This CDR3 is built from 16 residues. The germline V gene has CDR1 SEHNR and CDR2 FQNEAQ (reference sequence). CDR3 DNA: TGTGCCAGCAGCTTAAGGGAGGAAATAGGGGCCAACGTCCTGACTTTC. Amino acid sequence: CASSLREEIGANVLTF.

V is TRBV5-1 and J is TRBJ1-1; D might be TRBD1 (6 bases). V lost 6 bases, J lost 5 bases, and 20 bases lay in between. This CDR3 comprises 15 residues. The germline V gene has CDR1 SGHRS and CDR2 YFSETQ. CDR3 coding DNA: TGCGCCAGCAAAGAGGACAGTTACGGGGGTACTGAAGCTTTCTTT. Translation gives CASKEDSYGGTEAFF.